This entry concerns a single T cell receptor beta chain. The antigen is not known. CDR1 and CDR2 from the germline V gene are MNHEY and SMNVEV (reference sequence). V lost 6 bases, J lost 7 bases, and 14 bases stayed unmatched. The CDR3 runs 16 residues. This sample is drawn from a study of T-cell memory formation after mild COVID-19. Study-level results: Shrinking CD4+ clones were chiefly CM and EM; CD8+ ones were chiefly EMRA.

From the 5' RACE reads, TCRdb called clonotypes with MiXCR, one entry per CDR3 protein. The repertoire holds some 300,000 distinct CDR3 sequences, with roughly 19% as singletons. This TCR came from a man aged 18 to 29 who had mild COVID-19 (a few samples of this study predate the infection). Cell type and time point are not known. The chain combines TRBV27 with TRBJ2-7, with 11 bases identical to TRBD1. The sample taken for sequencing was PBMCs or a T cell subset sorted from them (not recorded which). CDR3 in amino acids: CASSGLWGQGGREQYF. The DNA of the CDR3 is TGTGCCAGCAGCGGTTTGTGGGGACAGGGGGGTAGGGAGCAGTACTTC.